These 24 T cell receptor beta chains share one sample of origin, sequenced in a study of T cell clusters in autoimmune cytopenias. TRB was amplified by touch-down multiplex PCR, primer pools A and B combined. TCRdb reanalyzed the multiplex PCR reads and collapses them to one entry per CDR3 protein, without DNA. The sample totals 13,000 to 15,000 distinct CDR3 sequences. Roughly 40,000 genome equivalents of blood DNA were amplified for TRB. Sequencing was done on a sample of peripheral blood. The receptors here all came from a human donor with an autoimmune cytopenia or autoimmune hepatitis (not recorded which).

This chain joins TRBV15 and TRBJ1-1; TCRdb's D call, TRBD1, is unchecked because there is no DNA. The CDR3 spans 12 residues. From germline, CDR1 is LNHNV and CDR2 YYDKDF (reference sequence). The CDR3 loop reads CATSLQGTEAFF.

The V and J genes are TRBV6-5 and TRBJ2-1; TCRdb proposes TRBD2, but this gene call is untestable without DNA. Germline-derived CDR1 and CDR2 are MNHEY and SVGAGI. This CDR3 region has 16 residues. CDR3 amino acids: CASRRLAGDRYNEQFF.

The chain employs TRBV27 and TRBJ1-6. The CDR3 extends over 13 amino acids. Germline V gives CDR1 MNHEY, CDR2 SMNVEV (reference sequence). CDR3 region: CASSLHSSSPLHF.

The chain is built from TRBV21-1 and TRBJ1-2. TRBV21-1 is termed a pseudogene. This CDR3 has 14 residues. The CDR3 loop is CASSEEGFHYGYTF.

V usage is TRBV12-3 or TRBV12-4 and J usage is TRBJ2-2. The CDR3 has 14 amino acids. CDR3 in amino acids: CASSLGLNTGELFF.

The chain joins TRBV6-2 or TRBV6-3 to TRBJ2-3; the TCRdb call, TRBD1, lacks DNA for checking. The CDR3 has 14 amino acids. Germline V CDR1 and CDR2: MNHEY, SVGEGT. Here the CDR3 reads CASRITGGTDTQYF.

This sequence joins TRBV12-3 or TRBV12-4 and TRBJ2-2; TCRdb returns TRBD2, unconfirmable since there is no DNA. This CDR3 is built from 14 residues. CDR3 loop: CASSLIGPTGELFF.

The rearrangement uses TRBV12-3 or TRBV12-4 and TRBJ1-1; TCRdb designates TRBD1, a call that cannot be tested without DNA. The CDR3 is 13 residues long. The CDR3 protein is CASSLARGSEAFF.

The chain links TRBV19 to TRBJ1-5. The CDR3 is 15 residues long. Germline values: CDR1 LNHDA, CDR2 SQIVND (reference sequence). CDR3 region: CASRTLLAGNQPQHF.

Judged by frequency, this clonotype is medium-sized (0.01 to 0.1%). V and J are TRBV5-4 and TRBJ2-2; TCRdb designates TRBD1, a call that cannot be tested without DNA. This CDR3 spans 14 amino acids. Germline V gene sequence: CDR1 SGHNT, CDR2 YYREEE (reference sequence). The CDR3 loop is CASSADTNTGELFF.

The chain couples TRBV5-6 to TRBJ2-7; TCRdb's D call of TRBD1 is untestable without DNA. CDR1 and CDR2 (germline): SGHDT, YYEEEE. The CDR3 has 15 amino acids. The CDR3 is CASSLVGDRGHEQYF.

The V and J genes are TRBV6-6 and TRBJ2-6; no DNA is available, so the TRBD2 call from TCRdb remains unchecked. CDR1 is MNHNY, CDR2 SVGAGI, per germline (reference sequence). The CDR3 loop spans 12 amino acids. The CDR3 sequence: CASSPARNVLTF.

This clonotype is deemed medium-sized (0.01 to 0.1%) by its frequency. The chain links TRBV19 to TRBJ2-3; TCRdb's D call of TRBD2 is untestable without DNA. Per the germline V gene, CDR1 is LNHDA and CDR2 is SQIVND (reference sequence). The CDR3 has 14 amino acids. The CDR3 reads CASSSGLSTDTQYF.

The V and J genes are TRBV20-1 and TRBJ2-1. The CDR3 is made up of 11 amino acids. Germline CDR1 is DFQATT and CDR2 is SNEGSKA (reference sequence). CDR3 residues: CSARVKGTEFF.

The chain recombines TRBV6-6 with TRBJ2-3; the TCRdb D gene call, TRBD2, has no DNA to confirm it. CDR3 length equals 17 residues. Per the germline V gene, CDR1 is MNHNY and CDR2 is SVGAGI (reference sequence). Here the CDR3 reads CASIYFPSGSRGDTQYF.

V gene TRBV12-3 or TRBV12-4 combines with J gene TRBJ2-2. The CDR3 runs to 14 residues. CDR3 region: CASTRTANTGELFF.

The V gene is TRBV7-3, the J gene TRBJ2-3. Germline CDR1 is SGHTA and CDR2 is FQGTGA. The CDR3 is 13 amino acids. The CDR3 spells CASSRARTDTQYF.

CDR3 sequence: CASSYSLPSGIYNEQFF. V gene TRBV6-5 combines with J gene TRBJ2-1; TCRdb outputs TRBD2, but without DNA this stays unchecked. This CDR3 has 17 residues. Germline CDR1 and CDR2: MNHEY and SVGAGI.

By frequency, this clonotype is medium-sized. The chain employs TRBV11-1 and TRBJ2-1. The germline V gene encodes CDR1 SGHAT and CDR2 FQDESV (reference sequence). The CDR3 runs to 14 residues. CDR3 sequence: CASSLGSTAAEQFF.

The CDR3: CASKPLAGYTGELFF. V is TRBV19 and J is TRBJ2-2; TCRdb's assignment of TRBD2 cannot be checked, as there is no DNA. Per the germline V gene, CDR1 is LNHDA and CDR2 is SQIVND (reference sequence). The CDR3 covers 15 residues.

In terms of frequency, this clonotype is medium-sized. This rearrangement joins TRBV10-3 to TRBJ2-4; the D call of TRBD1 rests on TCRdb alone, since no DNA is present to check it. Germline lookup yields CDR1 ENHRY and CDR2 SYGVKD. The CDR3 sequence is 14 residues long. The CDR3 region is CAISESDRGHIQYF.

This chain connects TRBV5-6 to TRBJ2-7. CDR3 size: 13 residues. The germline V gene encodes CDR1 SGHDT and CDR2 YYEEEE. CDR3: CASSLAESYEQYF.

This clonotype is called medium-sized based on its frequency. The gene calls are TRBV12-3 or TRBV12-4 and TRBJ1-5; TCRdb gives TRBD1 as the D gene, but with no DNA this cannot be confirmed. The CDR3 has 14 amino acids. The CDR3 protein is CASSFSQGRQPQHF.

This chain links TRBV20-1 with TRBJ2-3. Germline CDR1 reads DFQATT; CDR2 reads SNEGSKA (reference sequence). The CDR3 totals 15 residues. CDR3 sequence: CSARDRGGVTDTQYF.